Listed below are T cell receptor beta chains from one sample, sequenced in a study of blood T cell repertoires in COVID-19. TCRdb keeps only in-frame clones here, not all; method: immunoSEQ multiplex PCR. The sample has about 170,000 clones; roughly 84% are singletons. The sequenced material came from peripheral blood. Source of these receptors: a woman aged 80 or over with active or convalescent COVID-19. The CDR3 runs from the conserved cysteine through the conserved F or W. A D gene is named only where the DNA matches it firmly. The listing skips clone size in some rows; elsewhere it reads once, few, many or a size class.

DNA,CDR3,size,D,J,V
TGTGCCAGCAGTTTCCCTTCGGCGGGAAACTACGAGCAGTACTTC,CASSFPSAGNYEQYF,few,-,TRBJ2-7,TRBV6-2/TRBV6-3
TGCGCCAGCAGCTTTTTCGGACAGGGGGCTAATGAAAAACTGTTTTTT,CASSFFGQGANEKLFF,-,TRBD1,TRBJ1-4,TRBV5-1
TGTGCCAGTAACATTCTAGGGAACACCGGGGAGCTGTTTTTT,CASNILGNTGELFF,-,-,TRBJ2-2,TRBV19
TGTGCCTGGAGTTTCGGGACTAGCGGGAGATCCGGGGAGCTGTTTTTT,CAWSFGTSGRSGELFF,-,TRBD2,TRBJ2-2,TRBV30
TGTGCCAGCAGTAATGACAGGGACACTGAAGCTTTCTTT,CASSNDRDTEAFF,-,TRBD1,TRBJ1-1,TRBV28
TGTGCCAGCAGCAGAAACAGAATGAACACTGAAGCTTTCTTT,CASSRNRMNTEAFF,few,-,TRBJ1-1,TRBV21-1
TGCGCCAGCAGCTTGATTATGGACAGCAACTATGGCTACACCTTC,CASSLIMDSNYGYTF,-,-,TRBJ1-2,TRBV5-1
TGTGCCAGCTCACCACCCGATGAAAAACTGTTTTTT,CASSPPDEKLFF,-,-,TRBJ1-4,TRBV18
TGTGCCAGCTCACCACCGGGGGGCTCTGGAAACACCATATATTTT,CASSPPGGSGNTIYF,-,-,TRBJ1-3,TRBV18
TGCAGCGCTTCCCAGGGGGAGACCCAGTACTTC,CSASQGETQYF,once,-,TRBJ2-5,TRBV20-1
TGTGCCAGCAGCACCTCCGGACAGGGACGCTCCTACGAGCAGTACTTC,CASSTSGQGRSYEQYF,-,TRBD1,TRBJ2-7,TRBV27
TGCGCCAGCAGACGTCTCCCGGGACAGGGAGAGAACACTGAAGCTTTCTTT,CASRRLPGQGENTEAFF,-,TRBD1,TRBJ1-1,TRBV5-1
TGTGCCAGCAGTTTGGTCGTGGGGACAAGAAACACCATATATTTT,CASSLVVGTRNTIYF,once,-,TRBJ1-3,TRBV28
TGCGCCAGCAGTCACCGAGACAGGGGCTATGGCTACACCTTC,CASSHRDRGYGYTF,-,TRBD1,TRBJ1-2,TRBV23-1
TGTGCCTGGGCAGGGGGGCCCGTTGAAAAACTGTTTTTT,CAWAGGPVEKLFF,-,TRBD1,TRBJ1-4,TRBV30
TGTGCCAGCAGCTTGTTGGGCAGGGCGAAAGACACTGAAGCTTTCTTT,CASSLLGRAKDTEAFF,-,-,TRBJ1-1,TRBV5-5
TGTGCCAGCAGTCCAGGGGTTCTTGGAAACACCATATATTTT,CASSPGVLGNTIYF,-,-,TRBJ1-3,TRBV6-5
TGTGCCAGCAGAGTGGGGCTGAACACTGAAGCTTTCTTT,CASRVGLNTEAFF,-,-,TRBJ1-1,TRBV3-1/TRBV3-2
TGTGCCAGTAGTATACAGCCAAGGGACAGCATCTATAGCAATCAGCCCCAGCATTTT,CASSIQPRDSIYSNQPQHF,-,TRBD1,TRBJ1-5,TRBV19
TGTGCCAGCTCACCGACAGGGTTGGGTACTGAAGCTTTCTTT,CASSPTGLGTEAFF,-,TRBD1,TRBJ1-1,TRBV18
TGTGCCAGCAGCGTAGTAGATAACTATGGCTACACCTTC,CASSVVDNYGYTF,once,-,TRBJ1-2,TRBV9
TGTGCCAGCAGCTTAGAGTTAGGACTAACCGGGGAGCTGTTTTTT,CASSLELGLTGELFF,-,-,TRBJ2-2,TRBV7-2
TGTGCCAGCAGCTTAGGGGTAGCGGCCGTCCAAGAGACCCAGTACTTC,CASSLGVAAVQETQYF,once,-,TRBJ2-5,TRBV7-9
TGTGCCAGCAGTTCCCCTGGACAGGGATACTCCAAAAACATTCAGTACTTC,CASSSPGQGYSKNIQYF,once,TRBD1,TRBJ2-4,TRBV27
TGTGCCAGCTCACCTTCAGGGGATACTAACTATGGCTACACCTTC,CASSPSGDTNYGYTF,-,-,TRBJ1-2,TRBV18
TGTGCCAGCAGTAAGGGGCAGGGGAACTATGGCTACACCTTC,CASSKGQGNYGYTF,-,-,TRBJ1-2,TRBV9
TGTGCCAGCAGTTACGCTCTTTCAGGGTTCACAGATACGCAGTATTTT,CASSYALSGFTDTQYF,-,-,TRBJ2-3,TRBV6-5
TGCGCCAGCAGCCCGTTCCAGGGGAATGAAAAACTGTTTTTT,CASSPFQGNEKLFF,-,-,TRBJ1-4,TRBV5-1
TGTGCCAGCAGTTTAGTCTTCCCGACAGGGGGGAATTCACCCCTCCACTTT,CASSLVFPTGGNSPLHF,-,TRBD1,TRBJ1-6,TRBV27
TGTGCCAGCTCACCTCAAAAGCAGGGCTACGAGCAGTACTTC,CASSPQKQGYEQYF,-,-,TRBJ2-7,TRBV18
TGCGCCAGCAGCTTGGATCCCTCCACTGAAGCTTTCTTT,CASSLDPSTEAFF,once,-,TRBJ1-1,TRBV5-1
TGTGCCAGCAGCCCGCCGGGACTAGCGGGAGTCTCCGAGCAGTTCTTC,CASSPPGLAGVSEQFF,-,TRBD2,TRBJ2-1,TRBV25-1
TGTGCCAGCAGCCAAGATATAGGTTTGACGGCTAGACTTTCCCCCACAGATACGCAGTATTTT,CASSQDIGLTARLSPTDTQYF,-,-,TRBJ2-3,TRBV3-1/TRBV3-2
TGTGCCAGCCTAAGGGCAGGGGGCCCCGGGGAGCTGTTTTTT,CASLRAGGPGELFF,-,TRBD1,TRBJ2-2,TRBV28
TGTGCCAGCAGCCAAGATCTCATCCGTGCGAGGGCGAGCCGAATAGGGCTGTTTTTT,CASSQDLIRARASRIGLFF,-,-,TRBJ2-2,TRBV4-2
TGTGCCAGCAGCATATATGGGCGGGAGAACACTGAAGCTTTCTTT,CASSIYGRENTEAFF,-,-,TRBJ1-1,TRBV7-9
TGTGCCAGCAGCTTAGGACAGGGTGGTGGTCAGCCCCAGCATTTT,CASSLGQGGGQPQHF,-,TRBD1,TRBJ1-5,TRBV5-5